Each of the 28 T cell receptor beta chains below was sequenced from the same sample in a study of shared clonotypes between healthy human individuals. Sequencing used immunoSEQ multiplex PCR; TCRdb keeps in-frame clones, though not all of them. This sample has about 1.1 million clones, with 70% to 85% found just once. The sequencing sample was made of memory CD4+ T cells from PBMCs. Subset in this sample: CD45RA-negative fraction. These TCRs come from a young man in good health. Some clones in this sample may be carry-over from other donors' samples.

This clone has just a few counts. Other nucleotide sequences in the sample specify the same CDR3. The V and J genes are TRBV5-1 and TRBJ1-1; D not resolved. Germline V gene data show CDR1 as SGHRS and CDR2 as YFSETQ. Between the trimmed V and J ends, which lost 0 bases and 4 bases, there was a span of 7 bases. The CDR3 runs 13 residues. CDR3 in DNA: TGCGCCAGCAGCTTGGACCCTGGCACTGAAGCTTTCTTT. Translation gives CASSLDPGTEAFF.

The chain combines TRBV10-1 with TRBJ2-1; TRBD1 matches 9 bases. From germline, CDR1 is WNHNN and CDR2 SYGVQD (reference sequence). V was pared by 6 bases and J by 1 base, with 4 bases of the junction left unmatched. The CDR3 totals 15 residues. The CDR3 region is CASSPDRGSYNEQFF. Written as DNA, the CDR3 is TGCGCCAGCAGCCCTGACAGGGGGTCCTACAATGAGCAGTTCTTC.

The chain combines TRBV5-6 with TRBJ2-5, with TRBD1 matching over 9 bases. The CDR3 runs 15 residues. The V segment lost 4 bases and the J segment 3 bases; nucleotides outside the gene matches: 7. The V gene's germline CDR1 is SGHDT and CDR2 YYEEEE. This chain's CDR3 is CASSPTWDREETQYF. In DNA form, the CDR3 reads TGTGCCAGCAGCCCAACCTGGGACAGGGAAGAGACCCAGTACTTC.

The J gene is TRBJ1-4, the V gene TRBV5-1; D is undetermined. Trimming removed 2 bases at V and 7 bases at J, with 9 bases between. This CDR3 comprises 13 residues. Germline-derived CDR1 and CDR2 are SGHRS and YFSETQ. The CDR3 reads CASSFDGLEKLFF. Written as DNA, the CDR3 is TGCGCCAGCAGCTTTGACGGACTTGAAAAACTGTTTTTT.

This chain links TRBV5-8 with TRBJ2-1, with a possible D match to TRBD1 (5 bases). In germline, CDR1 is SGHTS, CDR2 YDEGEE. The CDR3 is 16 residues long. V gave up 5 bases and J gave up 1 base, with 16 bases separating them. The CDR3 loop reads CASSVGQYLSYNEQFF. The CDR3 nucleotides read TGTGCCAGCAGTGTCGGACAATATCTTTCCTACAATGAGCAGTTCTTC.

This clone was seen a few times. The chain links TRBV9 to TRBJ2-2, with 14 bases matching TRBD2. This CDR3 spans 19 amino acids. J was trimmed by 5 bases and V by 0 bases; bases with no gene match: 9. CDR1 is SGDLS and CDR2 is YYNGEE in the germline V gene. Here the CDR3 DNA reads TGTGCCAGCAGCGTAGATGCGGGACTAGCGGGAGTTGGGACCGGGGAGCTGTTTTTT. Protein sequence: CASSVDAGLAGVGTGELFF.

The genes are TRBV5-1 and TRBJ2-5; D gene ambiguous. The CDR3 contains 14 residues. V shed 4 bases and J shed 1 base, with 11 bases lying between them. Looked up from germline, CDR1 is SGHRS and CDR2 is YFSETQ. The CDR3 sequence is CASSIGSVQETQYF. The CDR3 DNA sequence: TGCGCCAGCAGCATCGGCTCAGTCCAAGAGACCCAGTACTTC.

Only a few counts were recorded for this clone. The genes are TRBV5-1 and TRBJ2-1, with D perhaps TRBD2 (6 bases). Trimming removed 4 bases from V and 4 bases from J, with 15 bases in between. CDR1 and CDR2 from the germline V gene are SGHRS and YFSETQ. The CDR3 is 15 amino acids. CDR3 coding DNA: TGCGCCAGCAGCCCGAGCCCGGGGGAATACAATGAGCAGTTCTTC. Amino acids: CASSPSPGEYNEQFF.

The V gene is TRBV19, the J gene TRBJ1-1; D unresolved. CDR1 LNHDA and CDR2 SQIVND come from the germline V gene (reference sequence). V was pared by 3 bases and J by 11 bases, with 16 bases between. The CDR3 extends over 13 amino acids. The chain's CDR3 is CASSMRWRESAFF. CDR3 DNA: TGTGCCAGTAGTATGAGATGGAGGGAAAGTGCTTTCTTT.

This clone was detected once. The chain employs TRBV18 and TRBJ1-1; 10 nucleotides line up with TRBD1. J lost 0 bases, V lost 5 bases, and 6 bases had no gene match. The CDR3 has 16 amino acids. The germline V gene encodes CDR1 KGHSH and CDR2 LQKENI. The CDR3 region has the DNA TGTGCCAGCTCAACTCGACAGGGGGCCGTGAACACTGAAGCTTTCTTT. Translation: CASSTRQGAVNTEAFF. Complete variable domain (other parts from reference TRBV18 and TRBJ1-1): NAGVMQNPRHLVRRRGQEARLRCSPMKGHSHVYWYRQLPEEGLKFMVYLQKENIIDESGMPKERFSAEFPKEGPSILRIQQVVRGDSAAYFCASSTRQGAVNTEAFFGQGTRLTVV.

The J gene is TRBJ2-7, the V gene TRBV7-2; TRBD2 matches 7 bases. This CDR3 region has 14 residues. V was clipped by 7 bases and J by 6 bases; unmatched bases: 12. Germline V lookup: CDR1 SGHTA, CDR2 FQGNSA. The CDR3, as DNA: TGTGCCAGCACCCGGGCAGCGGGATCTCCCGAGCAGTACTTC. This translates into CASTRAAGSPEQYF.

The chain has TRBV25-1 and TRBJ2-1; the D call may be TRBD1 or TRBD2 (5 bases each). In germline, CDR1 is MGHDK, CDR2 SYGVNS. The CDR3 is 14 residues long. The V end was cut by 7 bases, the J end by 8 bases, with 18 bases between. DNA for the CDR3: TGTGCCAGCACTAGGGACCGCGTGACCGATGAGCAGTTCTTC. It specifies CASTRDRVTDEQFF.

The chain uses TRBV7-8 and TRBJ1-3; unclear D gene. Per the germline V gene, CDR1 is SGHVS and CDR2 is FQNEAQ. The CDR3 is 14 amino acids. The V and J ends lost 4 bases and 0 bases respectively, with 7 bases between them. CDR3 DNA: TGTGCCAGCAGCTCCCTCCCCTCTGGAAACACCATATATTTT. This sequence encodes CASSSLPSGNTIYF. The whole variable domain, remainder taken from reference TRBV7-8 and TRBJ1-3, is GAGVSQSPRYKVAKRGQDVALRCDPISGHVSLFWYQQALGQGPEFLTYFQNEAQLDKSGLPSDRFFAERPEGSVSTLKIQRTQQEDSAVYLCASSSLPSGNTIYFGEGSWLTVV.

The V gene is TRBV28, the J gene TRBJ1-3; 8 bases line up with TRBD1. CDR1 and CDR2 from the germline V gene are MDHEN and SYDVKM. With V trimmed by 1 base and J by 2 bases, 4 bases remained unmatched. This CDR3 contains 16 residues. Written as DNA, the CDR3 is TGTGCCAGCAGTTTATCCACGGACAGGGCTGGAAACACCATATATTTT. Protein product: CASSLSTDRAGNTIYF.

This clone was counted once. V gene TRBV5-6 combines with J gene TRBJ2-1, with D perhaps matching TRBD1 (5 bases). Trimming shortened V by 4 bases and J by 14 bases, and 16 bases separated the two germline ends. The CDR3 is made up of 12 amino acids. CDR1 SGHDT and CDR2 YYEEEE come from the germline V gene. CDR3 nucleotides: TGTGCCAGCAGCCGGCAGACAGACAAGGAGTTCTTC. It codes for CASSRQTDKEFF.

Turning to this clone: A read error may be the cause here, since a much bigger clone is one base away. Other DNA sequences in this specimen translate into the identical CDR3. This CDR3 reads CASSLQGDQPQHF. In DNA, the CDR3 is TGTGCCAGCAGCTTACAGGGCGATCAGCCCCAGCATTTT. The rearrangement joins TRBV7-9 to TRBJ1-5; a possible D gene is TRBD1 (5 bases). There are 13 residues in the CDR3. Trimming pared 2 bases from V and 5 bases from J, leaving 7 bases between. Germline CDR1 reads SEHNR; CDR2 reads FQNEAQ (reference sequence).

The chain has TRBV29-1 and TRBJ1-1; no clear D gene. V was trimmed by 2 bases and J by 0 bases, leaving 7 bases between them. This CDR3 spans 13 amino acids. The germline gives CDR1 SQVTM, CDR2 ANQGSEA. The CDR3, as DNA: TGCAGCGTTGAACCCAGTATGAACACTGAAGCTTTCTTT. Amino acids: CSVEPSMNTEAFF.

This clone turned up a few times. The chain joins TRBV7-2 to TRBJ1-1, with 7 nucleotides matching TRBD1. CDR3 length: 14 amino acids. J was trimmed by 0 bases and V by 5 bases; bases with no gene match: 3. Per the germline V gene, CDR1 is SGHTA and CDR2 is FQGNSA. The CDR3 bases are TGTGCCAGCAGCCCAGGACAGGTGAACACTGAAGCTTTCTTT. Translating it yields CASSPGQVNTEAFF.

Details on this clone: An end of the junction differs from the germline gene, which may be a read error. Here the CDR3 reads CASSLTSPRQGMIF. Written as DNA, the CDR3 is TGTGCCAGCAGTTTAACCTCGCCTCGACAGGGGATGATCTTT. The V gene is TRBV28, the J gene TRBJ1-1, with 8 nucleotides matching TRBD1. CDR1 MDHEN and CDR2 SYDVKM come from the germline V gene. The CDR3 loop spans 14 amino acids. Together with reference TRBV28 and TRBJ1-1, the CDR3 gives the full variable domain: DVKVTQSSRYLVKRTGEKVFLECVQDMDHENMFWYRQDPGLGLRLIYFSYDVKMKEKGDIPEGYSVSREKKERFSLILESASTNQTSMYLCASSLTSPRQGMIFGQGTRLTVV.

A few counts support this clone. The chain recombines TRBV7-8 with TRBJ1-5, with 8 bases lining up with TRBD1. J was trimmed by 7 bases and V by 5 bases; bases with no gene match: 10. The CDR3 runs 15 residues. The V gene's germline CDR1 is SGHVS and CDR2 FQNEAQ. Written as DNA, the CDR3 is TGTGCCAGCAGCCTTCTTTTACAGGGGGACCAGCCCCAGCATTTT. Translation: CASSLLLQGDQPQHF.

This chain joins TRBV28 and TRBJ2-3, with 7 bases identical to TRBD2. CDR1 is MDHEN and CDR2 is SYDVKM in the germline V gene. Trimming at V came to 4 bases and at J to 6 bases, leaving 10 bases not matched to a gene. The CDR3 contains 15 residues. Written as DNA, the CDR3 is TGTGCCAGCAGTTATTTGCGGGAGTACCGCGATACGCAGTATTTT. Encoded protein: CASSYLREYRDTQYF. Combining the CDR3 with reference TRBV28 and TRBJ2-3 gives the whole variable domain DVKVTQSSRYLVKRTGEKVFLECVQDMDHENMFWYRQDPGLGLRLIYFSYDVKMKEKGDIPEGYSVSREKKERFSLILESASTNQTSMYLCASSYLREYRDTQYFGPGTRLTVL.

The chain has TRBV5-4 and TRBJ2-3; maybe TRBD2 (5 bases). Germline V gives CDR1 SGHNT, CDR2 YYREEE (reference sequence). There are 15 residues in the CDR3. V shed 0 bases and J shed 3 bases, with 11 bases lying between them. DNA for the CDR3: TGTGCCAGCAGCTTGGAGCGGCGGGCGACAGATACGCAGTATTTT. Its translation is CASSLERRATDTQYF.

On this clone itself: Other DNA sequences in this specimen translate into the identical CDR3. V is TRBV30 and J is TRBJ2-5, with D tentatively TRBD1 or TRBD2 (5 bases each). The CDR3 extends over 14 amino acids. Trimming took 3 bases from V and 5 from J, leaving 16 bases between them. Germline lookup yields CDR1 GTSNPN and CDR2 SVGIG (reference sequence). DNA of the CDR3: TGTGCCTGGAGCCGTCAGGGAGCCGGCGAGACCCAGTACTTC. This translates into CAWSRQGAGETQYF.

This rearrangement joins TRBV7-9 to TRBJ2-5; D is uncertain. V dropped 4 bases and J dropped 4 bases, with 10 bases sitting between them. CDR3 length equals 13 residues. Germline values: CDR1 SEHNR, CDR2 FQNEAQ (reference sequence). CDR3 nucleotides: TGTGCCAGCAGCTCTTGGGCAGGAGAGACCCAGTACTTC. This sequence encodes CASSSWAGETQYF. Full variable domain (missing parts from reference TRBV7-9 and TRBJ2-5): DTGVSQNPRHKITKRGQNVTFRCDPISEHNRLYWYRQTLGQGPEFLTYFQNEAQLEKSRLLSDRFSAERPKGSFSTLEIQRTEQGDSAMYLCASSSWAGETQYFGPGTRLLVL.

The chain employs TRBV7-9 and TRBJ2-2; TRBD2 agrees at 10 bases. V lost 4 bases and J lost 4; bases outside the gene matches: 3. CDR3 length: 15 amino acids. Looked up from germline, CDR1 is SEHNR and CDR2 is FQNEAQ (reference sequence). The CDR3 reads CASSWGLASTGELFF. The CDR3 DNA is TGTGCCAGCAGCTGGGGACTAGCGAGCACCGGGGAGCTGTTTTTT.

This clone has a handful of counts. The chain joins TRBV5-1 to TRBJ2-1; 10 bases are a match to TRBD1. The CDR3 extends over 15 amino acids. Germline values: CDR1 SGHRS, CDR2 YFSETQ. V lost 4 bases, J lost 8 bases, and 9 bases stayed unmatched. The chain's CDR3 is CASSRGQGSIDEQFF. The CDR3 bases are TGCGCCAGCAGCCGGGGACAGGGGAGTATCGATGAGCAGTTCTTC.

There are many counts of this clone. In the same sample, other DNA sequences code for this CDR3. V and J are TRBV5-1 and TRBJ1-4; no definite D call. Trimming left V 2 bases short and J 4 bases short, with 9 bases between. This CDR3 is built from 14 residues. The germline V gene encodes CDR1 SGHRS and CDR2 YFSETQ. CDR3 sequence reads: CASSLRASNEKLFF. CDR3 in DNA: TGCGCCAGCAGCTTAAGGGCGAGTAATGAAAAACTGTTTTTT.

This rearrangement joins TRBV7-2 to TRBJ2-3, with a tentative D call TRBD2 (6 bases). Germline CDR1 SGHTA, CDR2 FQGNSA. This CDR3 comprises 16 residues. V lost 2 bases and J lost 2, with 14 bases in between. CDR3 residues: CASSLTGGTITDTQYF. The DNA of the CDR3 is TGTGCCAGCAGCTTAACGGGCGGGACCATCACAGATACGCAGTATTTT.